A single sample is the source of the 29 T cell receptor beta chains below, sequenced in a study of blood T cell repertoires in COVID-19. Data came from immunoSEQ multiplex PCR; TCRdb stores just in-frame clones and leaves some out. The repertoire holds about 43,000 clones, with over 75% as singletons. Sequenced material: peripheral blood. All receptors come from a woman in her sixties with acute or convalescent COVID-19.

The chain joins TRBV4-2 to TRBJ2-3; 7 bases match TRBD2. J gave up 0 bases and V 3 bases, and 6 bases lay outside the gene matches. Germline V lookup: CDR1 LGHNA, CDR2 YNFKEQ. CDR3 length: 16 amino acids. The CDR3 loop reads CASSHSMGGSTDTQYF. The CDR3 DNA reads as TGTGCCAGCAGCCATTCCATGGGGGGGAGCACAGATACGCAGTATTTT.

This sequence joins TRBV5-4 and TRBJ1-5, with D perhaps matching TRBD1 (5 bases). This CDR3 has 16 residues. Germline V gene sequence: CDR1 SGHNT, CDR2 YYREEE (reference sequence). V shed 4 bases and J shed 6 bases, with 20 bases lying between them. For the CDR3, the DNA is TGTGCCAGCAGCAGCAGGGTTGGTCTAGATAGTCAGCCCCAGCATTTT. Its translation: CASSSRVGLDSQPQHF.

The chain links TRBV9 to TRBJ2-3; 8 bases line up with TRBD1. Germline CDR1 and CDR2: SGDLS and YYNGEE. The CDR3 length is 16 residues. The V segment lost 3 bases and the J segment 2 bases; nucleotides outside the gene matches: 8. The CDR3 reads CASSEITGGITDTQYF. In nucleotides, the CDR3 is TGTGCCAGCAGCGAAATTACAGGGGGGATCACAGATACGCAGTATTTT.

V and J are TRBV12-3 or TRBV12-4 and TRBJ1-1; D gene unclear. The CDR3 sequence is 13 residues long. The ends were cut back, 7 bases at V and 11 bases at J, with 20 bases in the middle. The CDR3 sequence: CASTRSTREMAFF. CDR3 nucleotides: TGTGCCAGCACCCGCAGCACCCGGGAAATGGCTTTCTTT.

The V gene is TRBV7-3, the J gene TRBJ1-1, with D unclear. The V end was cut by 0 bases, the J end by 2 bases, with 7 bases between. CDR3 length: 14 amino acids. From germline, CDR1 is SGHTA and CDR2 FQGTGA. The CDR3 nucleotides are TGTGCCAGCAGCTTAACCAGGATAAACACTGAAGCTTTCTTT. Amino acids: CASSLTRINTEAFF.

This rearrangement joins TRBV5-6 to TRBJ1-2; TRBD1 agrees at 10 bases. Germline V gene sequence: CDR1 SGHDT, CDR2 YYEEEE. V dropped 4 bases and J dropped 4; count of bases not matched to a gene: 7. The length of the CDR3 is 15 residues. This CDR3 is CASSQRQGAIYGYTF. CDR3 bases: TGTGCCAGCAGCCAACGACAGGGGGCAATCTATGGCTACACCTTC.

The chain joins TRBV19 to TRBJ1-5; D call uncertain. Trimming pared 3 bases from V and 6 bases from J, leaving 9 bases between. CDR3 length equals 13 residues. CDR1 is LNHDA, CDR2 SQIVND, per germline (reference sequence). CDR3 bases: TGTGCCAGTAGTATTACGGAGACTCAGCCCCAGCATTTT. This encodes CASSITETQPQHF.

The chain recombines TRBV6-2 or TRBV6-3 with TRBJ2-2; D unresolved. CDR1 is MNHEY and CDR2 is SVGEGT in the germline V gene. The CDR3 is 14 residues long. Trimming cost V 6 bases and J 6 bases, with 14 bases left between them. For the CDR3, the DNA is TGTGCCAGCAGCTCTGGTAGAATGCCCGGGGAGCTGTTTTTT. This gives the protein CASSSGRMPGELFF.

Here the CDR3 DNA reads TGCGCCAGCAGCCAAGGCCAGGACAGGGGAAATCAGCCCCAGCATTTT. It yields the protein CASSQGQDRGNQPQHF. The chain is built from TRBV4-1 and TRBJ1-5, with 9 nucleotides matching TRBD1. The CDR3 loop spans 16 amino acids. Germline CDR1 is MGHRA and CDR2 is YSYEKL. V gave up 1 base and J gave up 4 bases; unmatched junction bases: 5.

The rearrangement links TRBV2 to TRBJ1-4; D may be TRBD1 (6 bases). V lost 10 bases and J 8 bases, leaving 26 bases between the germline ends. Germline values: CDR1 SNHLY, CDR2 FYNNEI. The length of the CDR3 is 16 residues. CDR3 coding DNA: TGTGCCACGAGAAGGGGGAGTACAGGGCCACGGGAAAAACTGTTTTTT. Translation: CATRRGSTGPREKLFF.

This chain uses TRBV29-1 with TRBJ2-7; 7 bases are a match to TRBD1. The CDR3 has 13 residues. Unmatched junction bases numbered 8, after V lost 3 bases and J lost 6 bases. CDR1 and CDR2 (germline): SQVTM, ANQGSEA. The CDR3 nucleotides read TGCAGCGTTGACGGCAGGGGGTTGGGCGAGCAGTACTTC. Amino acid sequence: CSVDGRGLGEQYF.

The chain recombines TRBV29-1 with TRBJ1-2, with D maybe TRBD1 (6 bases). The V gene's germline CDR1 is SQVTM and CDR2 ANQGSEA. V dropped 4 bases and J dropped 4 bases, with 16 bases sitting between them. The CDR3 runs 14 residues. The CDR3 DNA is TGCAGCGTTGGCTGGACAGCTCCCTCCTATGGCTACACCTTC. Translated: CSVGWTAPSYGYTF.

The CDR3 nucleotides read TGTGCCAGCAGTCTCTTGGGACTCTCCAAGGGGGAGACCCAGTACTTC. It codes for CASSLLGLSKGETQYF. The chain recombines TRBV27 with TRBJ2-5, with D perhaps matching TRBD2 (6 bases). Between the trimmed V and J ends, which lost 5 bases and 5 bases, there was a span of 21 bases. CDR3 length equals 16 residues. Germline loops: CDR1 MNHEY, CDR2 SMNVEV (reference sequence).

The rearrangement joins TRBV5-1 to TRBJ2-3, with 7 bases identical to TRBD1. The germline V gene has CDR1 SGHRS and CDR2 YFSETQ. V shed 7 bases and J 0 bases; nucleotides not matched to a gene: 11. The CDR3 length is 16 residues. The CDR3 reads CASLPNHRGSTDTQYF. CDR3 bases: TGCGCCAGCCTTCCCAATCACAGGGGTAGCACAGATACGCAGTATTTT.

This chain connects TRBV6-2 or TRBV6-3 to TRBJ1-5; perhaps TRBD1 as D (6 bases). This CDR3 region has 16 residues. V shed 2 bases and J shed 4 bases, with 15 bases lying between them. Germline V gene sequence: CDR1 MNHEY, CDR2 SVGEGT. CDR3 sequence (DNA): TGTGCCAGCAGTTACGGACAGCATGGGCGGAATCAGCCCCAGCATTTT. Amino acids: CASSYGQHGRNQPQHF.

For this clone: This is likely a read error, given that the CDR3 carries no conserved phenylalanine or tryptophan at its end. The DNA is omitted, as the CDR3 cannot be located on it reliably, and the CDR3 follows TCRdb's listing. The gene calls are TRBV20-1 and TRBJ2-3; the table assigns TRBD2, which was not confirmed against the DNA. CDR1 DFQATT and CDR2 SNEGSKA come from the germline V gene (reference sequence). The CDR3 spans 11 amino acids, including both terminal residues. CDR3 loop: CSAKLAGIPLP.

The V call is TRBV2, the J call TRBJ1-2; unclear D gene. Germline CDR1 is SNHLY and CDR2 is FYNNEI. This CDR3 has 12 amino acids. Trimming took off 7 bases at V and 0 bases at J, with 6 bases between the two ends. DNA of the CDR3: TGTGCCAGCACTTCAGCTAACTATGGCTACACCTTC. Translation: CASTSANYGYTF.

The chain employs TRBV3-1 (or the pseudogene TRBV3-2) and TRBJ1-2; D remains ambiguous. The germline V gene has CDR1 LGHDT and CDR2 YNNKEL (reference sequence). With 1 base removed from V and 3 bases from J, the gap between germline ends came to 3 bases. The CDR3 consists of 12 residues. CDR3 sequence reads: CASSQADYGYTF. CDR3 in DNA: TGTGCCAGCAGCCAAGCGGACTATGGCTACACCTTC.

J is TRBJ1-2 and V is TRBV2; the match to TRBD1 covers 8 bases. The CDR3 spans 13 residues. Losses at the gene ends were 4 bases for V and 2 bases for J; bases not matched to a gene: 0. Germline-derived CDR1 and CDR2 are SNHLY and FYNNEI. The DNA of the CDR3 is TGTGCCAGCAGTGGACAGGGGAACTATGGCTACACCTTC. Amino acid sequence: CASSGQGNYGYTF.

This clone was counted once. This chain links TRBV7-8 with TRBJ2-1; D is perhaps TRBD1 (6 bases). CDR1 SGHVS and CDR2 FQNEAQ come from the germline V gene. This CDR3 contains 15 residues. V was cut by 5 bases and J by 1 base, with 12 bases left in between. The CDR3 sequence is CASSPTGTSYNEQFF. In nucleotides, the CDR3 is TGTGCCAGCAGCCCTACGGGGACATCCTACAATGAGCAGTTCTTC.

CDR3 DNA sequence: TGTGCCAGTAGTCCCTGGGGACAGGGGGCGACTCAGCCCCAGCATTTT. Protein sequence: CASSPWGQGATQPQHF. The chain uses TRBV19 and TRBJ1-5; 12 bases are a match to TRBD1. The germline V gene has CDR1 LNHDA and CDR2 SQIVND (reference sequence). This CDR3 has 16 residues. Germline trimming cut 5 bases from V and 6 bases from J; bases unmatched to any gene: 8.

The chain has TRBV7-3 and TRBJ2-7; 11 bases are a match to TRBD2. V gave up 5 bases and J gave up 6 bases; unmatched junction bases: 6. CDR1 is SGHTA, CDR2 FQGTGA, per germline. The CDR3 covers 14 residues. For the CDR3, the DNA is TGTGCCAGCAGCCTCGGAACTAGCGGGGGCGAGCAGTACTTC. This gives the protein CASSLGTSGGEQYF.

The chain combines TRBV7-2 with TRBJ2-4, with unresolved D. The CDR3 has 13 residues. Per the germline V gene, CDR1 is SGHTA and CDR2 is FQGNSA. Trimming took off 7 bases at V and 5 bases at J, with 12 bases between the two ends. CDR3: CASTVPGENIQYF. The DNA for the CDR3 is TGTGCCAGCACCGTTCCCGGAGAAAACATTCAGTACTTC.

This clone was detected only once. The chain recombines TRBV19 with TRBJ1-2, with 8 bases that match TRBD1. The ends lost 7 bases at V and 6 bases at J; junction bases unmatched: 13. Germline V gene lookup returns CDR1 LNHDA and CDR2 SQIVND (reference sequence). The CDR3 length is 15 residues. The CDR3 coding sequence is TGTGCCAGTACCCCCCTCGGACAGGGCATCGATGGCTACACCTTC. Protein: CASTPLGQGIDGYTF.

V is TRBV2 and J is TRBJ2-2, with 8 positions matching TRBD1. Trimming took 8 bases from V and 3 from J; bases not matched to a gene: 8. CDR1 SNHLY and CDR2 FYNNEI come from the germline V gene. The CDR3 contains 15 residues. CDR3 sequence: CASRFGQGDTGELFF. For the CDR3, the DNA is TGTGCCAGCCGTTTTGGACAGGGCGACACCGGGGAGCTGTTTTTT.

A few counts support this clone. This rearrangement joins TRBV5-5 to TRBJ2-7; D call uncertain. Trimming cost V 0 bases and J 6 bases, with 4 bases left between them. The CDR3 has 11 amino acids. From germline, CDR1 is SGHKS and CDR2 YYEKEE (reference sequence). CDR3 amino acids: CASSLALEQYF. The CDR3 DNA sequence: TGTGCCAGCAGCTTGGCCCTCGAGCAGTACTTC.

The chain couples TRBV2 to TRBJ1-5; TRBD1 aligns across 8 bases. V shed 7 bases and J 7 bases; nucleotides not matched to a gene: 15. Germline V gives CDR1 SNHLY, CDR2 FYNNEI. CDR3 length: 16 amino acids. CDR3 in amino acids: CASTWGQGAPGQPQHF. In DNA, the CDR3 is TGTGCCAGCACTTGGGGCCAGGGGGCGCCGGGGCAGCCCCAGCATTTT.

This chain links TRBV29-1 with TRBJ2-4, with D maybe TRBD1 (5 bases). Trimming pared 6 bases from V and 0 bases from J, leaving 12 bases between. Germline loops: CDR1 SQVTM, CDR2 ANQGSEA. The CDR3 totals 14 residues. The CDR3 spells CSVSGLLAKNIQYF. CDR3 in DNA: TGCAGCGTATCAGGGTTGCTAGCCAAAAACATTCAGTACTTC.

The rearrangement joins TRBV6-5 to TRBJ2-7; 9 bases match TRBD1. Trimming removed 5 bases from V and 3 bases from J; junction bases left unmatched: 5. From germline, CDR1 is MNHEY and CDR2 SVGAGI. The CDR3 is 14 amino acids. DNA for the CDR3: TGTGCCAGCAGTCACGACAGGGGGGACTACGAGCAGTACTTC. Amino acid sequence: CASSHDRGDYEQYF.